This T cell receptor (beta chain) was sequenced for a study of post-analysis software for immune sequencing data. Whole-study results and caveats: Higher frequency in patients than in controls was seen for five TRBV segments, with TRBV5-6, TRBV5-1 and TRBV20-1 among them.

To note about this clonotype: The target antigen is unknown.

Included in the TCR beta cDNA libraries were unique molecular identifiers. MiXCR was run by TCRdb on the PCR reads, yielding one entry per CDR3 protein. This table holds about 430,000 distinct CDR3 sequences, 30% to 40% found once. The CDR3 consists of 13 residues. The germline CDR1 and CDR2 sequences are DFQATT and SNEGSKA (reference sequence). Trimming took off 5 bases at V and 7 bases at J, with 12 bases between the two ends. The chain employs TRBV20-1 and TRBJ1-6; possibly TRBD1 for D (6 bases). The sample consisted of blood. The origin of this receptor is a girl aged 2 to 10 with multiple sclerosis. The chain's CDR3 is CSAHTGPNSPLHF. CDR3 DNA sequence: TGCAGTGCTCATACAGGGCCCAATTCACCCCTCCACTTT.